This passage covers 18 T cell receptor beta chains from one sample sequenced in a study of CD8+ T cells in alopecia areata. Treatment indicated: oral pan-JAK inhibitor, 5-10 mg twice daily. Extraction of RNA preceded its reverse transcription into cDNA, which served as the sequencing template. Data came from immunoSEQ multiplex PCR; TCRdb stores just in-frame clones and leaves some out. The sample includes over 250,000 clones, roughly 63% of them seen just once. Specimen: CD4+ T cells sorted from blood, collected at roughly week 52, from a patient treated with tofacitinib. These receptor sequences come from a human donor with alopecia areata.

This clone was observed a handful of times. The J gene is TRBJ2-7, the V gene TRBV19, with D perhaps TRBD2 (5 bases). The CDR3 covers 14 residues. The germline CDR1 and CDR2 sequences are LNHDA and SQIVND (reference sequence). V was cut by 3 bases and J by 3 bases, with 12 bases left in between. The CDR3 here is CASSIGRGDYEQYF. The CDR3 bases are TGTGCCAGTAGTATCGGTCGGGGAGACTACGAGCAGTACTTC.

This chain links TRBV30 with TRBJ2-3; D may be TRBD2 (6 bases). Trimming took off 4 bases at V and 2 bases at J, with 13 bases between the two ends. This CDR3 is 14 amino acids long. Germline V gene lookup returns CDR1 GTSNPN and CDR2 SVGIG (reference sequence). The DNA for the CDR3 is TGTGCCTGGACCGGGGACTTACTCACAGATACGCAGTATTTT. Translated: CAWTGDLLTDTQYF. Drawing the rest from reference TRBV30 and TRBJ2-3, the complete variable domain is SQTIHQWPATLVQPVGSPLSLECTVEGTSNPNLYWYRQAAGRGLQLLFYSVGIGQISSEVPQNLSASRPQDRQFILSSKKLLLSDSGFYLCAWTGDLLTDTQYFGPGTRLTVL.

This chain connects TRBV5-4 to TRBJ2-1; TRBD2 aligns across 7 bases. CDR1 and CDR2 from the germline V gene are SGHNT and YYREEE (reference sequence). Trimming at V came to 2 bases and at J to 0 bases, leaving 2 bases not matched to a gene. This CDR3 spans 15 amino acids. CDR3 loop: CASSFGGSSYNEQFF. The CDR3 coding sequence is TGTGCCAGCAGCTTTGGCGGGAGCTCCTACAATGAGCAGTTCTTC.

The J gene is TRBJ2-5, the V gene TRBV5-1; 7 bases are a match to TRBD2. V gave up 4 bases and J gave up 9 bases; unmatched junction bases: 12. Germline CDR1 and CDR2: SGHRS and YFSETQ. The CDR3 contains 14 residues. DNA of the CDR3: TGCGCCAGCAGCATAGACGGCGGGAGATCGTCCCAGTACTTC. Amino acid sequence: CASSIDGGRSSQYF.

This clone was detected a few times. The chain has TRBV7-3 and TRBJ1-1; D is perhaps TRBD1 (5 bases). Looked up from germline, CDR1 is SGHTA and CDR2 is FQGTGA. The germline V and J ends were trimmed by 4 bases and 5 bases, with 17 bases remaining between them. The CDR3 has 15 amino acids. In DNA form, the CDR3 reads TGTGCCAGCAGCTCCGTAGGGGCCTCGGGAACTGAAGCTTTCTTT. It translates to CASSSVGASGTEAFF.

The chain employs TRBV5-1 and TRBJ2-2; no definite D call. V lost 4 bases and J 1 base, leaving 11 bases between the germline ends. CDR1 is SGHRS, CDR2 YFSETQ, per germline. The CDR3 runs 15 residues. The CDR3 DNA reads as TGCGCCAGCAGCCTTGTACCGGGGAACACCGGGGAGCTGTTTTTT. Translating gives CASSLVPGNTGELFF.

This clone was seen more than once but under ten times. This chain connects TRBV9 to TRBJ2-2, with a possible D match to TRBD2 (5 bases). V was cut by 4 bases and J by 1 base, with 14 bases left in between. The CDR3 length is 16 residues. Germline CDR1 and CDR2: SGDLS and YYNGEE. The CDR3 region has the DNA TGTGCCAGCAGCCCCAACCTCCGGGGGAACACCGGGGAGCTGTTTTTT. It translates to CASSPNLRGNTGELFF.

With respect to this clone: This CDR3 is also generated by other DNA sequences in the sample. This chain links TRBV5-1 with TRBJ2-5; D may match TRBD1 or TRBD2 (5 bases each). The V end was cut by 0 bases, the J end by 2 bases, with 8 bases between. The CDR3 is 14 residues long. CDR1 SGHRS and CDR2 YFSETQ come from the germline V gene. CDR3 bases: TGCGCCAGCAGCTTGGAGTGGGGGCAAGAGACCCAGTACTTC. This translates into CASSLEWGQETQYF. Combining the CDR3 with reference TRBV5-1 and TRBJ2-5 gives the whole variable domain KAGVTQTPRYLIKTRGQQVTLSCSPISGHRSVSWYQQTPGQGLQFLFEYFSETQRNKGNFPGRFSGRQFSNSRSEMNVSTLELGDSALYLCASSLEWGQETQYFGPGTRLLVL.

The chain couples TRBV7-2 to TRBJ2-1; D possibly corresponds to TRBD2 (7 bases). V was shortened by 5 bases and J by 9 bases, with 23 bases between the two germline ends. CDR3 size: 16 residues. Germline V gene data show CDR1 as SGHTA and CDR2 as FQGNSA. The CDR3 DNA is TGTGCCAGCAGCACCCAAGGTGCGGGGGCCCGCGGTGAGCAGTTCTTC. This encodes CASSTQGAGARGEQFF.

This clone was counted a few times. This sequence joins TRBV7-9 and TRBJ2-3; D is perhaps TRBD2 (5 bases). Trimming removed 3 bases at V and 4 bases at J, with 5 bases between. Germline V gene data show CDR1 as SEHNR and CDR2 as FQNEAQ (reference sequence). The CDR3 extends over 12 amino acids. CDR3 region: CASSLRADTQYF. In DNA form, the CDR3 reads TGTGCCAGCAGCTTGAGGGCAGATACGCAGTATTTT.

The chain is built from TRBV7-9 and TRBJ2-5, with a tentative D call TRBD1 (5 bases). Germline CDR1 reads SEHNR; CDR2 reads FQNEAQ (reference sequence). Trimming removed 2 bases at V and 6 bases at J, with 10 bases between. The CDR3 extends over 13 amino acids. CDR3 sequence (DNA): TGTGCCAGCAGCTTACCAGGGTTGAAGACCCAGTACTTC. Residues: CASSLPGLKTQYF.

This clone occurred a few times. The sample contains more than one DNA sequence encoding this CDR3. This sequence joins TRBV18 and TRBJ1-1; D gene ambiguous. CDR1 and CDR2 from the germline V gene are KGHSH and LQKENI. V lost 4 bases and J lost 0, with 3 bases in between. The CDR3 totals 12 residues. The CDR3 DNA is TGTGCCAGCTCACTAGTGAACACTGAAGCTTTCTTT. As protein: CASSLVNTEAFF.

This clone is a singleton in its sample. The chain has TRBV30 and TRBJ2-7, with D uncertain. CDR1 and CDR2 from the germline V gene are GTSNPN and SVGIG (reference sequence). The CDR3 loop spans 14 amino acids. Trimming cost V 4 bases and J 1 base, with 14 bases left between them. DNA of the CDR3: TGTGCCTGGAAAGAAGGCAGGAGATCCTACGAGCAGTACTTC. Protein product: CAWKEGRRSYEQYF.

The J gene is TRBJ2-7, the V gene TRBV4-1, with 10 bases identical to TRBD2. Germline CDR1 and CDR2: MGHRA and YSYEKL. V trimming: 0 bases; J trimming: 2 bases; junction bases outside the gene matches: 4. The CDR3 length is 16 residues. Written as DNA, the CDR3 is TGCGCCAGCAGCCAAGATCGGCTAGCGGGGGCCTACGAGCAGTACTTC. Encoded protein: CASSQDRLAGAYEQYF.

CDR3 nucleotide sequence: TGTGCCATCAGAAGACAGGATTACTACGAGCAGTACTTC. Translated, it gives CAIRRQDYYEQYF. The genes are TRBV10-3 and TRBJ2-7, with D possibly TRBD1 on 6 matching bases. Germline CDR1 ENHRY, CDR2 SYGVKD. V was shortened by 6 bases and J by 3 bases, with 12 bases between the two germline ends. The CDR3 is 13 residues long.

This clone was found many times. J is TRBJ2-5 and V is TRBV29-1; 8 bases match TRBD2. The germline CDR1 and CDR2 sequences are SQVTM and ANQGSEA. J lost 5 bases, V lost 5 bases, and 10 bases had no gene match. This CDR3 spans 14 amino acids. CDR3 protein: CSVTGGGRSETQYF. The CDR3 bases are TGCAGCGTTACCGGGGGGGGCAGGTCGGAGACCCAGTACTTC.

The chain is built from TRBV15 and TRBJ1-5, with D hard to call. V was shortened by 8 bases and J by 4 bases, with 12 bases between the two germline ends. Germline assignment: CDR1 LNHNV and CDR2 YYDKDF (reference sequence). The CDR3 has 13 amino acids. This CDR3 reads CATGMSVNQPQHF. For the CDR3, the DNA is TGTGCCACCGGTATGAGCGTAAATCAGCCCCAGCATTTT. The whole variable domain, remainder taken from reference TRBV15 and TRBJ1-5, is DAMVIQNPRYQVTQFGKPVTLSCSQTLNHNVMYWYQQKSSQAPKLLFHYYDKDFNNEADTPDNFQSRRPNTSFCFLDIRSPGLGDTAMYLCATGMSVNQPQHFGDGTRLSIL.

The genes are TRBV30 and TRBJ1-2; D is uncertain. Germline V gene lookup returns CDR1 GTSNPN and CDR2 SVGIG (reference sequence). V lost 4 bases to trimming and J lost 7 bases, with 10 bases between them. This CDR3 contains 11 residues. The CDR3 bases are TGTGCCTGGAATCGAGCAACTGGCTACACCTTC. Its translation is CAWNRATGYTF.